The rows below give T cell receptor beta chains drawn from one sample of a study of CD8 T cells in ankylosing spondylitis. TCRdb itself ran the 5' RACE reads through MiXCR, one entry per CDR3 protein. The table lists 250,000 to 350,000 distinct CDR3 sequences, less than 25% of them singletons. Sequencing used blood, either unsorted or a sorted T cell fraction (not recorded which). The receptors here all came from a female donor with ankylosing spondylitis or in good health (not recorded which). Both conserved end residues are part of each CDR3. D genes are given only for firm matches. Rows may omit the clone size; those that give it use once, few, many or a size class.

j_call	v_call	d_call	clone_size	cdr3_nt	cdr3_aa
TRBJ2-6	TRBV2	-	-	TGTGCCAGCCTTGAGAGGAGCTCTGGGGCCAACGTCCTGACTTTC	CASLERSSGANVLTF
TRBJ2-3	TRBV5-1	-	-	TGCGCCAGCAGCTCCGCGGGACTCTCTAGCACAGATACGCAGTATTTT	CASSSAGLSSTDTQYF
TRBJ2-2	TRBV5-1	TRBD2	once	TGCGCCAGCAGCTTGAAAGGCGGGAGTACCGGGGAGCTGTTTTTT	CASSLKGGSTGELFF
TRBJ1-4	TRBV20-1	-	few	TGCAGTGCTAGCACACGGATGGGTGAAAAACTGTTTTTT	CSASTRMGEKLFF
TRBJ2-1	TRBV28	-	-	TGTGCCAGCAGACAAGACAGTGAGCAGTTCTTC	CASRQDSEQFF
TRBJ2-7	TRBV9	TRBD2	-	TGTGCCAGCAGCGTGGCTAGCGGTAGCTACGAGCAGTACTTC	CASSVASGSYEQYF
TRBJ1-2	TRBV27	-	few	TGTGCCAGCAGCCCTCAAGGGATACGGGGTTTGGCACCCTATGGCTACACCTTC	CASSPQGIRGLAPYGYTF
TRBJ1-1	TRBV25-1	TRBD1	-	TGTGCCAGCAGTGGGGACAGGGGGCCCACTGAAGCTTTCTTT	CASSGDRGPTEAFF
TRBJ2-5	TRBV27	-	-	TGTGCCAGCAGTGGGAGGAACCAAGAGACCCAGTACTTC	CASSGRNQETQYF
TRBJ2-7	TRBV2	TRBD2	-	TGTGCCAGCAGTCCCGGACTAGCGGGAGTCTACGAGCAGTACTTC	CASSPGLAGVYEQYF
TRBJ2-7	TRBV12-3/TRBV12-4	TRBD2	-	TGTGCCAGCAGTATCAGACTAGCGGGAGTCGAGGGGGGGGCCTACGAGCAGTACTTC	CASSIRLAGVEGGAYEQYF
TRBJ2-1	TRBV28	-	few	TGTGCCAGCAGTTTCGGGTCAGGGAACTACAATGAGCAGTTCTTC	CASSFGSGNYNEQFF
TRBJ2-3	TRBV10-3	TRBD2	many	TGTGCCATCGGTGGCCTAGCGGGAGCAGATACGCAGTATTTT	CAIGGLAGADTQYF
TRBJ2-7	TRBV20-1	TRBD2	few	TGCAGTGCTGGACCGGGACTAGCGATAAACGAGCAGTACTTC	CSAGPGLAINEQYF
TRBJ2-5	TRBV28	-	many	TGTGCCGGCGGGACAGAAGGGACCCAGTACTTC	CAGGTEGTQYF
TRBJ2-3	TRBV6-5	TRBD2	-	TGTGCCAGCAGTTACGGGGGGGGAGGGTCCTCCACAGATACGCAGTATTTT	CASSYGGGGSSTDTQYF
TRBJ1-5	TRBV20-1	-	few	TGCAGTGCGCGAACTAGCAATCAGCCCCAGCATTTT	CSARTSNQPQHF
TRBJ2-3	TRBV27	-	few	TGTGCCAGCAGTCTCTACAGGGCGGGGGAAGATACGCAGTATTTT	CASSLYRAGEDTQYF
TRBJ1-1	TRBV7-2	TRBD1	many	TGTGCCAGCAGCTTAAGACAGGGAAACACTGAAGCTTTCTTT	CASSLRQGNTEAFF
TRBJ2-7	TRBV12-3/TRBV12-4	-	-	TGTGCCAGCAAAAATTCCCGGTCCTACGAGCAGTACTTC	CASKNSRSYEQYF
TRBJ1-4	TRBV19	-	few	TGTGCCAGTAGCCCGGGGGGGGCTGAAAAACTGTTTTTT	CASSPGGAEKLFF
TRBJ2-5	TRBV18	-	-	TGTGCCAGCTCACCCGAAATCCAAGAGACCCAGTACTTC	CASSPEIQETQYF
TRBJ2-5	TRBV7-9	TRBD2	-	TGTGCCAGCAGCTCTAGCGGGAGAGGAAAAGAGACCCAGTACTTC	CASSSSGRGKETQYF
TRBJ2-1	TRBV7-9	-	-	TGTGCCAGAAGCTTAAGACAGAGCTCCTACAATGAGCAGTTCTTC	CARSLRQSSYNEQFF
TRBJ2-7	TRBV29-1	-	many	TGCAGCGTTGAAGGTCGGACAGATAAGGTCGAGCAGTACTTC	CSVEGRTDKVEQYF
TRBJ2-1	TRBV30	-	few	TGTGCCTGGAGTCGAGCCGTGAATGAGCAGTTCTTC	CAWSRAVNEQFF
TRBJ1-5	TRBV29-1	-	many	TGCAGCGCCAAAGAGACAAACAATCAGCCCCAGCATTTT	CSAKETNNQPQHF
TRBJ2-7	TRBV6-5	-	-	TGTGCCAGCAGTTACTCGAAGACTAGAGGGACGTACGAGCAGTACTTC	CASSYSKTRGTYEQYF
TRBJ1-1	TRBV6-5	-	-	TGTGCCAGCAGTTACTCGAGAGGGGGTGAAGCTTTCTTT	CASSYSRGGEAFF
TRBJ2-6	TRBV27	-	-	TGTGCCAGCAGGCCCAGGGCTGGGGCCAACGTCCTGACTTTC	CASRPRAGANVLTF
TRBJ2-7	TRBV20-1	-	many	TGCAGTGCTAGAGATTCTGACTCCCGTGGTTTGTACGAGCAGTACTTC	CSARDSDSRGLYEQYF
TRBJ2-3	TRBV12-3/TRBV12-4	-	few	TGTGCCAGCTCCAGAAGGGAGGCACCCCTTAGCACAGATACGCAGTATTTT	CASSRREAPLSTDTQYF
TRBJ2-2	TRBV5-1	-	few	TGCGCCAGCAGTTGGGGCTTAATCTCGAACACCGGGGAGCTGTTTTTT	CASSWGLISNTGELFF
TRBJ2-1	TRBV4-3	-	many	TGCGCCAGCAGCCACGGAGGCAGTGAGCAGTTCTTC	CASSHGGSEQFF
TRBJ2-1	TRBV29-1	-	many	TGCAGCGTTGAAGGGTCCCAAGGGTTTCAGTTCTTC	CSVEGSQGFQFF
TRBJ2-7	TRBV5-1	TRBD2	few	TGCGCCAGCAGAGATAGCGGGAGTTACGAGCAGTACTTC	CASRDSGSYEQYF
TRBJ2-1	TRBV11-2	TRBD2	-	TGTGCCAGCAGCTTAGGACCCGGGGGGGTTCGCGATGAGCAGTTCTTC	CASSLGPGGVRDEQFF
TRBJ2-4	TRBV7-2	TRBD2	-	TGTGCCAGCAGCTTCCCGGGACTAGCGGTAAACATTCAGTACTTC	CASSFPGLAVNIQYF
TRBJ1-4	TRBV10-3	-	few	TGTGCCATCAGTGAGAGGGATGAAAAACTGTTTTTT	CAISERDEKLFF
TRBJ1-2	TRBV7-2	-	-	TGTGCCAGCAGCTTAGCGAGTATTAACTATGGCTACACCTTC	CASSLASINYGYTF
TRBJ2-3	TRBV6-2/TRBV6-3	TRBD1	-	TGTGCCAGCAGGATTGTGGGGACAGCAAGGGGAGATACGCAGTATTTT	CASRIVGTARGDTQYF
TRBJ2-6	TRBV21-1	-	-	TGTGCCAGCAGCATAGGGCTCCCGGGGCTGTCCTCCCCAGGGGCCAACGTCCTGACTTTC	CASSIGLPGLSSPGANVLTF
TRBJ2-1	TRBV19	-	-	TGTGCCAGTAGTATCAGAGTCCAAGACAATGAGCAGTTCTTC	CASSIRVQDNEQFF
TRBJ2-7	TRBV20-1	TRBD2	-	TGCAGCGCAATTGGCGGGAGGGCCGGGTACGAGCAGTACTTC	CSAIGGRAGYEQYF
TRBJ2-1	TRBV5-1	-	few	TGCGCCAGCAGCTTGTCCTTCCATGAGCAGTTCTTC	CASSLSFHEQFF
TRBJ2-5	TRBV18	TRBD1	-	TGTGCCAGCTCACCTTGGACAGGGGGCGGGGAGACCCAGTACTTC	CASSPWTGGGETQYF
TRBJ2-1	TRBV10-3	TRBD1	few	TGTGCCATCAGTCGGGACAGCCACAATGAGCAGTTCTTC	CAISRDSHNEQFF
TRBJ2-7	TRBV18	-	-	TGTGCCAGCTCACGTCAGGGGATGGGAGAGCAGTACTTC	CASSRQGMGEQYF
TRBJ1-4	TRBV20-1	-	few	TGCAGTGCTACCTTGCACAGGACAACTAATGAAAAACTGTTTTTT	CSATLHRTTNEKLFF
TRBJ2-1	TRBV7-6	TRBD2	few	TGTGCCAGCAGCTTAGCAGTAGGACTAGCGGGGCACAATGAGCAGTTCTTC	CASSLAVGLAGHNEQFF
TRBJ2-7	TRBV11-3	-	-	TGTGCCAGCAGCTTAGGAATGGGCGTCAAGCAGTACTTC	CASSLGMGVKQYF